This T cell receptor beta chain was recorded in a study of cytomegalovirus exposure and HLA in healthy donors. Amplification used 60 Vbeta primers and 13 Jbeta primers. Some clones are missing from TCRdb's copy, which holds only in-frame ones; the method was immunoSEQ multiplex PCR. The sample comprises about 140,000 clones, 80% of which are singletons, and approximately 2.3% rests with the top ten. The study's findings and limits: Likely technical artifact: a cluster of highly shared sequence variants. Using the classifier, cytomegalovirus status was reportedly diagnosed with high specificity and sensitivity. The study labeled 164 TCR beta chains cytomegalovirus-associated.

Concerning this clone: Its matching antigen is unknown.

This CDR3 has 16 residues. V shed 7 bases, J shed 2 bases, and the junction held 13 bases outside the gene matches. Germline V gene lookup returns CDR1 MDHEN and CDR2 SYDVKM. Sequencing input: PBMCs. The receptor was derived from a man under 40 in good health and CMV-seronegative. V and J are TRBV28 and TRBJ1-1; 7 bases are a match to TRBD1. CDR3 nucleotides: TGTGCCAGCATTCCCCTGGACAGGAGAGACAACACTGAAGCTTTCTTT. It codes for CASIPLDRRDNTEAFF.